The 20 T cell receptor beta chains in this list originate from one sample, sequenced in a study of PD-1 blockade in classical Hodgkin lymphoma (dated by TCRdb to about 2020). Library preparation used the immunoSEQ multiplex PCR assay. TCRdb took over this immuneACCESS table, retaining in-frame rearrangements with V and J assigned. Such tables are incomplete; in checked studies, under half of the missing clones stem from an unresolved V gene, and the remainder is unexplained. This sample lists tens of thousands of clones; 75% to 90% were detected once. The ten top clones hold 15% of the sample. The time point label, read with the paper, signifies: cycle 1 day 1 (C1D1), immediately before nivolumab initiation. Every trial patient had relapsed following autologous stem cell transplantation, and prior brentuximab vedotin exposure was what differed among cohorts A, B and C. The sample in question was peripheral blood mononuclear cells (PBMCs), obtained at baseline. Every receptor here comes from a human donor with classical Hodgkin lymphoma.

The gene calls are TRBV12-5 and TRBJ2-7; TRBD2 aligns across 9 bases. CDR3 length: 14 amino acids. The ends lost 3 bases at V and 5 bases at J; junction bases unmatched: 5. Looked up from germline, CDR1 is LGHNT and CDR2 is FRNRAP. This chain's CDR3 is CASGFELAGNEQYF. DNA for the CDR3: TGTGCTAGTGGTTTTGAACTAGCGGGTAACGAGCAGTACTTC.

This rearrangement joins TRBV4-2 to TRBJ2-1; perhaps TRBD2 as D (5 bases). Per germline, CDR1 LGHNA and CDR2 YNFKEQ. The CDR3 spans 12 residues. Trimming pared 5 bases from V and 8 bases from J, leaving 10 bases between. The CDR3 region is CASSAAADEQFF. The CDR3, as DNA: TGTGCCAGCAGCGCAGCGGCTGATGAGCAGTTCTTC.

This chain connects TRBV6-5 to TRBJ1-3, with a possible D match to TRBD1 (5 bases). Germline V CDR1 and CDR2: MNHEY, SVGAGI. V lost 7 bases, J lost 1 base, and 8 bases lay in between. This CDR3 is built from 13 residues. CDR3: CASKWTSGNTIYF. The CDR3 DNA sequence: TGTGCCAGCAAGTGGACATCTGGAAACACCATATATTTT.

In its sample, this clone was seen once. The rearrangement links TRBV7-9 to TRBJ1-2; D gene unclear. The CDR3 sequence is 16 residues long. V was pared by 5 bases and J by 8 bases, with 24 bases between. The germline V gene has CDR1 SEHNR and CDR2 FQNEAQ (reference sequence). CDR3 sequence: CASSPSSTQLGRGYTF. The CDR3 nucleotides are TGTGCCAGCAGCCCCTCGAGCACTCAACTCGGCCGGGGCTACACCTTC.

This clone came up a few times. The rearrangement joins TRBV6-1 to TRBJ1-2, with D unresolved. Per germline, CDR1 MNHNS and CDR2 SASEGT. V was cut by 7 bases and J by 4 bases, with 16 bases left in between. The CDR3 length is 14 residues. CDR3 sequence reads: CASTERAASYGYTF. The CDR3 region has the DNA TGTGCCAGCACCGAAAGAGCGGCTAGCTATGGCTACACCTTC.

This sequence joins TRBV18 and TRBJ2-7; tentative D call: TRBD1 (6 bases). Germline assignment: CDR1 KGHSH and CDR2 LQKENI. The CDR3 spans 17 residues. V lost 2 bases and J 3 bases, leaving 20 bases between the germline ends. The chain's CDR3 is CASSPWDGTPNNYEQYF. The CDR3 bases are TGTGCCAGCTCACCATGGGACGGGACACCCAACAACTACGAGCAGTACTTC.

The chain recombines TRBV7-9 with TRBJ1-1; tentative D call: TRBD1 (5 bases). Between the trimmed V and J ends, which lost 5 bases and 1 base, there was a span of 11 bases. In germline, CDR1 is SEHNR, CDR2 FQNEAQ (reference sequence). The CDR3 runs to 14 residues. The CDR3, as DNA: TGTGCCAGCAGCCAAAAGACAGAGAACACTGAAGCTTTCTTT. Protein: CASSQKTENTEAFF.

The rearrangement joins TRBV6-5 to TRBJ1-1, with D unresolved. The germline CDR1 and CDR2 sequences are MNHEY and SVGAGI. The CDR3 covers 13 residues. Trimming cost V 6 bases and J 0 bases, with 8 bases left between them. CDR3 region: CASRPPMNTEAFF. The CDR3 coding sequence is TGTGCCAGCAGGCCTCCCATGAACACTGAAGCTTTCTTT.

The V call is TRBV15, the J call TRBJ2-7, with D uncertain. The CDR3 consists of 13 residues. CDR1 is LNHNV, CDR2 YYDKDF, per germline (reference sequence). V was pared by 0 bases and J by 1 base, with 4 bases between. CDR3 in DNA: TGTGCCACCAGCAGAGAAGGGTCCTACGAGCAGTACTTC. Translating gives CATSREGSYEQYF.

The DNA of the CDR3 is TGTGCCAGCAGCTTTTTTCAACCGGACTTGAGGTTGGGAGGCGGAAAACTGTTTTTT. This encodes CASSFFQPDLRLGGGKLFF. V is TRBV7-2 and J is TRBJ1-4; no reliable D call. CDR1 and CDR2 (germline): SGHTA, FQGNSA. There are 19 residues in the CDR3. V was trimmed by 3 bases and J by 10 bases, leaving 30 bases between them. The entire variable domain, with the rest obtained from reference TRBV7-2 and TRBJ1-4, is as follows: GAGVSQSPSNKVTEKGKDVELRCDPISGHTALYWYRQSLGQGLEFLIYFQGNSAPDKSGLPSDRFSAERTGGSVSTLTIQRTQQEDSAVYLCASSFFQPDLRLGGGKLFFGSGTQLSVL.

The gene calls are TRBV7-9 and TRBJ1-2; D unclear. The germline V gene encodes CDR1 SEHNR and CDR2 FQNEAQ (reference sequence). This CDR3 spans 12 amino acids. With 1 base removed from V and 6 bases from J, the gap between germline ends came to 6 bases. CDR3: CASSLGPDGYTF. CDR3 sequence (DNA): TGTGCCAGCAGCTTAGGGCCCGATGGCTACACCTTC. Complete variable domain (other parts from reference TRBV7-9 and TRBJ1-2): DTGVSQNPRHKITKRGQNVTFRCDPISEHNRLYWYRQTLGQGPEFLTYFQNEAQLEKSRLLSDRFSAERPKGSFSTLEIQRTEQGDSAMYLCASSLGPDGYTFGSGTRLTVV.

J is TRBJ2-1 and V is TRBV7-2; 9 bases line up with TRBD2. The CDR3 has 13 amino acids. V shed 5 bases, J shed 8 bases, and the junction held 4 bases outside the gene matches. Germline V gene sequence: CDR1 SGHTA, CDR2 FQGNSA. As DNA, the CDR3 is TGTGCCAGCAGCCGACAGCGGGGGGATGAGCAGTTCTTC. Protein sequence: CASSRQRGDEQFF.

The chain couples TRBV7-9 to TRBJ1-5; D ambiguous. Germline V lookup: CDR1 SEHNR, CDR2 FQNEAQ (reference sequence). This CDR3 comprises 13 residues. V was clipped by 0 bases and J by 0 bases, with 0 bases between them. The DNA of the CDR3 is TGTGCCAGCAGCTTAGCTAGCAATCAGCCCCAGCATTTT. It encodes CASSLASNQPQHF.

The V call is TRBV5-6, the J call TRBJ2-7, with 8 bases matching TRBD1. The CDR3 has 16 residues. Looked up from germline, CDR1 is SGHDT and CDR2 is YYEEEE. V shed 2 bases, J shed 2 bases, and the junction held 9 bases outside the gene matches. DNA for the CDR3: TGTGCCAGCAGCTTTTCTCCGAGGACAGGGACCTACGAGCAGTACTTC. As protein: CASSFSPRTGTYEQYF.

The chain carries TRBV28 and TRBJ1-5; D remains ambiguous. CDR3 size: 14 residues. CDR1 and CDR2 from the germline V gene are MDHEN and SYDVKM. Between the trimmed V and J ends, which lost 2 bases and 9 bases, there was a span of 14 bases. The CDR3 DNA reads as TGTGCCAGCAGTTTAGGGGATCGGGGAGGGCCCCAGCATTTT. Its protein is CASSLGDRGGPQHF.

The chain uses TRBV6-1 and TRBJ2-2; no firm D call. CDR1 and CDR2 from the germline V gene are MNHNS and SASEGT. V was trimmed by 4 bases and J by 5 bases, leaving 5 bases between them. The CDR3 covers 12 residues. The CDR3 sequence: CASSGFTGELFF. The DNA for the CDR3 is TGTGCCAGCAGTGGATTTACCGGGGAGCTGTTTTTT.

The chain joins TRBV5-8 to TRBJ2-1; D uncertain. With 1 base removed from V and 0 bases from J, the gap between germline ends came to 11 bases. Germline V CDR1 and CDR2: SGHTS, YDEGEE. The CDR3 has 16 residues. The DNA of the CDR3 is TGTGCCAGCAGCTTGTACCCAGGTACCTCCTACAATGAGCAGTTCTTC. Its protein is CASSLYPGTSYNEQFF.

This chain connects TRBV11-1 to TRBJ2-2; 8 bases map to TRBD2. With 1 base clipped from V and 6 bases from J, the junction kept 10 bases outside the gene matches. Germline V gene lookup returns CDR1 SGHAT and CDR2 FQDESV (reference sequence). This CDR3 has 17 amino acids. CDR3 coding DNA: TGTGCCAGCAGCTTAGAGCGGGGGACGCTTATACCCGGGGAGCTGTTTTTT. As protein: CASSLERGTLIPGELFF.

This chain joins TRBV7-2 and TRBJ1-5; 8 positions match TRBD1. With V trimmed by 5 bases and J by 4 bases, 4 bases remained unmatched. CDR3 length: 14 residues. Germline V gene sequence: CDR1 SGHTA, CDR2 FQGNSA. DNA for the CDR3: TGTGCCAGCAGCGCACAGGGGGTTAATCAGCCCCAGCATTTT. It is translated as CASSAQGVNQPQHF.

This chain joins TRBV19 and TRBJ2-7; the D gene is possibly TRBD2 (6 bases). The germline V gene has CDR1 LNHDA and CDR2 SQIVND (reference sequence). The CDR3 is made up of 14 amino acids. With 5 bases removed from V and 7 bases from J, the gap between germline ends came to 18 bases. CDR3 coding DNA: TGTGCCAGTAGTCTGGGACCTTCGGCGGGAGAGCAGTACTTC. Its translation is CASSLGPSAGEQYF.